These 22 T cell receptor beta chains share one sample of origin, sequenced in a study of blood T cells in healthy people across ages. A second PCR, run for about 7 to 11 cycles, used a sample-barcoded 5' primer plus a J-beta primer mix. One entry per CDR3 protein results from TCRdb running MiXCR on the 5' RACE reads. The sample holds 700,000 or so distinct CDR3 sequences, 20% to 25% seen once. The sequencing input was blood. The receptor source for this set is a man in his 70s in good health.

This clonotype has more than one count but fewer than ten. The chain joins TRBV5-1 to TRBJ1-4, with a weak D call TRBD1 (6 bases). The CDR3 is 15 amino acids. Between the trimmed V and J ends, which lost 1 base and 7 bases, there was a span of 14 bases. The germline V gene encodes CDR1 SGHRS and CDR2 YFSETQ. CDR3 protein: CASSLLAGDIEKLFF. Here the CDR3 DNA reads TGCGCCAGCAGCTTGCTAGCAGGGGATATTGAAAAACTGTTTTTT.

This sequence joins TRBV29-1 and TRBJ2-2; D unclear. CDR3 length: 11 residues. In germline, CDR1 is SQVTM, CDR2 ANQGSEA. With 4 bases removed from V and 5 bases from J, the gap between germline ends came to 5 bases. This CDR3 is CSVVGTGELFF. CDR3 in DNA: TGCAGCGTTGTTGGTACCGGGGAGCTGTTTTTT.

The CDR3 sequence is CASSFGGGSTDTQYF. The CDR3, as DNA: TGTGCCAGCAGTTTTGGCGGGGGGAGCACAGATACGCAGTATTTT. The chain joins TRBV2 to TRBJ2-3; the match to TRBD2 covers 8 bases. This CDR3 has 15 residues. Germline lookup yields CDR1 SNHLY and CDR2 FYNNEI. V gave up 5 bases and J gave up 0 bases; unmatched junction bases: 4.

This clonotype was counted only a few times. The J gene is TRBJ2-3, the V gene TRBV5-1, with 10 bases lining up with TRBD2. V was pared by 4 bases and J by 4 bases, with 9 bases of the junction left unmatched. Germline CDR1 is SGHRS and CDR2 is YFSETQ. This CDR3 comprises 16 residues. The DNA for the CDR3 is TGCGCCAGCAGCCTTTGGCTAGCGGGGGCCCCAGATACGCAGTATTTT. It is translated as CASSLWLAGAPDTQYF.

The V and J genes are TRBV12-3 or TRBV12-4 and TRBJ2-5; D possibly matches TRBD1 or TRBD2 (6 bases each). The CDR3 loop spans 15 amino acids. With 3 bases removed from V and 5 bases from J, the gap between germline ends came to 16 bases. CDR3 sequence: CASSFMRGAMETQYF. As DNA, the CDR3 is TGTGCCAGCAGTTTCATGAGGGGGGCGATGGAGACCCAGTACTTC.

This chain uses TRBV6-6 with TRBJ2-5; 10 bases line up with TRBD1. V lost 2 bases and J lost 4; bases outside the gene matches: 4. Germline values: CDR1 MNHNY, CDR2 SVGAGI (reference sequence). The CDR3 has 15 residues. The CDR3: CASSYGQGVVETQYF. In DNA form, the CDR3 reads TGTGCCAGCAGTTACGGACAGGGGGTGGTAGAGACCCAGTACTTC.

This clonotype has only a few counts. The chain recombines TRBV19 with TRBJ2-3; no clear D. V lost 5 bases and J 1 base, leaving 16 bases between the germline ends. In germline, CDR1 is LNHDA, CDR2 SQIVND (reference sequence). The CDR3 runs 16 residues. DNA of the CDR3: TGTGCCAGTAGTCGCGAATCCCGGTGGGGCACAGATACGCAGTATTTT. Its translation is CASSRESRWGTDTQYF.

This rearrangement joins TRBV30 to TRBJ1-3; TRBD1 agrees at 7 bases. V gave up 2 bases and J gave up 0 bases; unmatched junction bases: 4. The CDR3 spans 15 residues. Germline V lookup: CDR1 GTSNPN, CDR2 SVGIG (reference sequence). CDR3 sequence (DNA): TGTGCCTGGAGTCGGACAGGCCACTCTGGAAACACCATATATTTT. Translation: CAWSRTGHSGNTIYF.

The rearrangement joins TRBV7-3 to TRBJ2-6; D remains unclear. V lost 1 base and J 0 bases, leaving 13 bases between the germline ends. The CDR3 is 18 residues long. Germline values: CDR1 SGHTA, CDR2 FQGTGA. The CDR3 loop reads CASSLSLGNPSGANVLTF. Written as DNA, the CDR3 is TGTGCCAGCAGCTTAAGCCTAGGGAATCCCTCTGGGGCCAACGTCCTGACTTTC.

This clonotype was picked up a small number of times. CDR3 coding DNA: TGCAGCGTTGTGACCCACTCATACAATGAGCAGTTCTTC. Amino acid sequence: CSVVTHSYNEQFF. This chain uses TRBV29-1 with TRBJ2-1; unclear D gene. Trimming removed 4 bases from V and 4 bases from J, with 11 bases in between. The CDR3 consists of 13 residues. Germline V gene lookup returns CDR1 SQVTM and CDR2 ANQGSEA.

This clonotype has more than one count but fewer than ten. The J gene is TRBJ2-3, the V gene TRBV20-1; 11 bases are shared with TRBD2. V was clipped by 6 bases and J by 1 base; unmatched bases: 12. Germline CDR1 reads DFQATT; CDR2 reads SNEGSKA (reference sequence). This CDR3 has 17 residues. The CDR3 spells CSAPGTSGPGGTDTQYF. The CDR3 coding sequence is TGCAGTGCCCCCGGGACTAGCGGACCAGGTGGCACAGATACGCAGTATTTT.

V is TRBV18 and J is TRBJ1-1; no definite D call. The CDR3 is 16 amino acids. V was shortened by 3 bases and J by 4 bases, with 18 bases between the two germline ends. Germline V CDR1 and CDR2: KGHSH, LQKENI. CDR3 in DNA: TGTGCCAGCTCACCGATATCTGCCGGGCAGCTCACTGAAGCTTTCTTT. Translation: CASSPISAGQLTEAFF.

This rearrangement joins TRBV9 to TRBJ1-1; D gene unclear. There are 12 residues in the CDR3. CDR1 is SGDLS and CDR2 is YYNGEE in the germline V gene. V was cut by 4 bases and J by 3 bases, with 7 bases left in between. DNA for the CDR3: TGTGCCAGCAGCTGGGAGGACACTGAAGCTTTCTTT. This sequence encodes CASSWEDTEAFF.

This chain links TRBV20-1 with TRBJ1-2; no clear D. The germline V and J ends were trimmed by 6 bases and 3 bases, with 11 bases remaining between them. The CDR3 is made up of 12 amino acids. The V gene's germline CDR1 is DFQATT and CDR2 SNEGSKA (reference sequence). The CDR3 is CSASRVDYGYTF. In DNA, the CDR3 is TGCAGTGCCTCAAGGGTAGACTATGGCTACACCTTC.

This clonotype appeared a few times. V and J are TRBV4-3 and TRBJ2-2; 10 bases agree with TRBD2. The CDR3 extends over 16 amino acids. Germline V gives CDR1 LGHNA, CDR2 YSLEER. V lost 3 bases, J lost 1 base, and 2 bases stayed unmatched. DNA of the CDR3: TGCGCCAGCAGCCAGAGGACTAGCGGGAACACCGGGGAGCTGTTTTTT. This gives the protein CASSQRTSGNTGELFF.

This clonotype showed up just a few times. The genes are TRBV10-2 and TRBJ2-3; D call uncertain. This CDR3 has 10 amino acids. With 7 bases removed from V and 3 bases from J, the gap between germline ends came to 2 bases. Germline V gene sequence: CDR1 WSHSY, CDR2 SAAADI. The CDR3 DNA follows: TGCGCCAGCATGACAGATACGCAGTATTTT. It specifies CASMTDTQYF.

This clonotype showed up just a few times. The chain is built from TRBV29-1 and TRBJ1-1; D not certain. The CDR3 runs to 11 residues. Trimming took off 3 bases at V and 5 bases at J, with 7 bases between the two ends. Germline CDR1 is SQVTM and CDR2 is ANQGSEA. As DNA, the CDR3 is TGCAGCGTTGATCCGCTTACTGAAGCTTTCTTT. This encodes CSVDPLTEAFF.

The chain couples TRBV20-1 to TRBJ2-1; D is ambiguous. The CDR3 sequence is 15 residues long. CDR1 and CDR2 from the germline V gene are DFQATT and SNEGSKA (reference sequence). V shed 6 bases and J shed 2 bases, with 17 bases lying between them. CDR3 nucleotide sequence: TGCAGTGCCCCCCTTGGAACAGACGCCTACAATGAGCAGTTCTTC. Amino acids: CSAPLGTDAYNEQFF.

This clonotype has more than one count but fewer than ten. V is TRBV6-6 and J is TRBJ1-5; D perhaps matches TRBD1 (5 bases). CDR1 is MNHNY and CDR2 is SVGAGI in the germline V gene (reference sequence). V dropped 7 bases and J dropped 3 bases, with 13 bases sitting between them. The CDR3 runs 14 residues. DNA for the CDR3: TGTGCCAGCACCCAGGGACTTTACAATCAGCCCCAGCATTTT. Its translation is CASTQGLYNQPQHF.

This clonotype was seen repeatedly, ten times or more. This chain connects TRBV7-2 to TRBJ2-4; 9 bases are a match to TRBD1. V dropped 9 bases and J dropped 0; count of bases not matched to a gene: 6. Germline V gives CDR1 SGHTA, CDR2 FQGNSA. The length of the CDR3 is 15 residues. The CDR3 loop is CASSRDRVAKNIQYF. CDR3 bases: TGTGCCAGTTCCCGGGACAGGGTAGCCAAAAACATTCAGTACTTC. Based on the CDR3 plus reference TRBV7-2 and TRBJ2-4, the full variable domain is GAGVSQSPSNKVTEKGKDVELRCDPISGHTALYWYRQSLGQGLEFLIYFQGNSAPDKSGLPSDRFSAERTGGSVSTLTIQRTQQEDSAVYLCASSRDRVAKNIQYFGAGTRLSVL.

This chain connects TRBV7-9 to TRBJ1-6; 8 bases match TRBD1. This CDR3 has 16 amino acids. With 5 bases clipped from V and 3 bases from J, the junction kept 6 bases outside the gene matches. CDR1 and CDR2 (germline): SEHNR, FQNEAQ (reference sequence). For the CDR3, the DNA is TGTGCCAGCAGCAGGGCACAGGGGGGCTATAATTCACCCCTCCACTTT. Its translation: CASSRAQGGYNSPLHF. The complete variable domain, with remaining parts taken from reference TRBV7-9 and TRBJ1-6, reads DTGVSQNPRHKITKRGQNVTFRCDPISEHNRLYWYRQTLGQGPEFLTYFQNEAQLEKSRLLSDRFSAERPKGSFSTLEIQRTEQGDSAMYLCASSRAQGGYNSPLHFGNGTRLTVT.

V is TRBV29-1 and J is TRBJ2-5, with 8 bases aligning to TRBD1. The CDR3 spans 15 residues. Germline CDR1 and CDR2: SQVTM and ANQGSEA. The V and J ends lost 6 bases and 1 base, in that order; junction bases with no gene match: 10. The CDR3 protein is CSVFGQGGPQETQYF. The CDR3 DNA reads TGCAGCGTCTTCGGACAGGGAGGTCCCCAAGAGACCCAGTACTTC.